Each of the 31 T cell receptor beta chains below was sequenced from the same sample in a study of blood T cell repertoires in COVID-19 (dated by TCRdb to the early 2020s). Libraries were made using the immunoSEQ multiplex PCR assay. This immuneACCESS table, as held by TCRdb, lists in-frame sequences with V and J called but not all clones. Of the missing ones, under half trace to an unresolved V gene in checked studies; the others have no known cause. Across this sample there are about 300,000 clones, with 65% to 85% seen only once. The top ten clonotypes cover more than 1.4% of the sample. Sequenced: peripheral blood. Every receptor here comes from a human donor with COVID-19, enrolled during active disease. The donor label of this sample is uncertain.

The gene calls are TRBV28 and TRBJ2-5; 9 bases fit TRBD1. V trimming: 3 bases; J trimming: 6 bases; junction bases outside the gene matches: 8. Germline V CDR1 and CDR2: MDHEN, SYDVKM. The CDR3 length is 15 residues. CDR3: CASSLPGQGTQTQYF. CDR3 bases: TGTGCCAGCAGTTTGCCGGGACAGGGAACGCAGACCCAGTACTTC.

The J gene is TRBJ2-6, the V gene TRBV28; 8 nucleotides line up with TRBD1. Per the germline V gene, CDR1 is MDHEN and CDR2 is SYDVKM. Trimming took 3 bases from V and 0 from J; bases not matched to a gene: 10. There are 19 residues in the CDR3. CDR3 DNA: TGTGCCAGCAGTTTCGACAGGGGTAATGCTCGCTCTGGGGCCAACGTCCTGACTTTC. Translating it yields CASSFDRGNARSGANVLTF.

This clone was observed once. This rearrangement joins TRBV14 to TRBJ2-1, with TRBD2 matching over 14 bases. This CDR3 is 20 amino acids long. Losses at the gene ends were 4 bases for V and 0 bases for J; bases not matched to a gene: 11. Per the germline V gene, CDR1 is SGHDN and CDR2 is FVKESK. CDR3 residues: CASSRPSRGTSGSSYNEQFF. CDR3 DNA sequence: TGTGCCAGCAGCCGCCCTAGTAGGGGGACTAGCGGGAGCTCCTACAATGAGCAGTTCTTC.

The chain joins TRBV19 to TRBJ2-6; TRBD1 agrees at 9 bases. The trim removed 7 bases at V and 1 base at J, leaving 17 bases unmatched. The germline V gene encodes CDR1 LNHDA and CDR2 SQIVND (reference sequence). This CDR3 has 20 residues. The CDR3 DNA reads TGTGCCAGTATCTCGAGGGGATTGGGACAGGGCCCTTCTGGGGCCAACGTCCTGACTTTC. Translated: CASISRGLGQGPSGANVLTF.

DNA of the CDR3: TGTGCCAGTCTAGCGGGACAGGGGGCGCGAGGTTCACCCCTCCACTTT. Its translation: CASLAGQGARGSPLHF. This chain links TRBV28 with TRBJ1-6; 12 bases agree with TRBD1. Per the germline V gene, CDR1 is MDHEN and CDR2 is SYDVKM. Unmatched junction bases numbered 12, after V lost 9 bases and J lost 9 bases. The CDR3 runs 16 residues. The full variable domain, in which reference TRBV28 and TRBJ1-6 provide the parts outside the CDR3, is DVKVTQSSRYLVKRTGEKVFLECVQDMDHENMFWYRQDPGLGLRLIYFSYDVKMKEKGDIPEGYSVSREKKERFSLILESASTNQTSMYLCASLAGQGARGSPLHFGNGTRLTVT.

V is TRBV28 and J is TRBJ2-1; TRBD1 is a possible D gene (5 bases). Trimming removed 2 bases from V and 3 bases from J, with 8 bases in between. The CDR3 has 14 amino acids. Germline assignment: CDR1 MDHEN and CDR2 SYDVKM. CDR3 region: CASSLAQGYNEQFF. Written as DNA, the CDR3 is TGTGCCAGCAGTTTAGCCCAGGGCTACAATGAGCAGTTCTTC.

This chain connects TRBV30 to TRBJ1-1, with D maybe TRBD1 (5 bases). CDR1 and CDR2 (germline): GTSNPN, SVGIG (reference sequence). Trimming took 3 bases from V and 0 from J, leaving 8 bases between them. The CDR3 runs to 13 residues. This CDR3 reads CAWRRQLNTEAFF. Here the CDR3 DNA reads TGTGCCTGGAGAAGACAGCTGAACACTGAAGCTTTCTTT.

The chain combines TRBV27 with TRBJ2-5, with 7 bases identical to TRBD2. V was pared by 1 base and J by 0 bases, with 2 bases of the junction left unmatched. In germline, CDR1 is MNHEY, CDR2 SMNVEV (reference sequence). This CDR3 comprises 15 residues. CDR3 protein: CASSLWGRDQETQYF. In DNA form, the CDR3 reads TGTGCCAGCAGTTTATGGGGGAGGGACCAAGAGACCCAGTACTTC.

The chain uses TRBV18 and TRBJ1-1, with D tentatively TRBD1 (5 bases). The germline CDR1 and CDR2 sequences are KGHSH and LQKENI. V lost 6 bases to trimming and J lost 1 base, with 12 bases between them. CDR3 length equals 14 residues. The CDR3 loop reads CASSRPQENTEAFF. CDR3 in DNA: TGTGCCAGCTCCCGGCCACAGGAGAACACTGAAGCTTTCTTT. The full variable domain, with the rest looked up from reference TRBV18 and TRBJ1-1, is NAGVMQNPRHLVRRRGQEARLRCSPMKGHSHVYWYRQLPEEGLKFMVYLQKENIIDESGMPKERFSAEFPKEGPSILRIQQVVRGDSAAYFCASSRPQENTEAFFGQGTRLTVV.

The chain couples TRBV5-6 to TRBJ1-2; D is unresolved. Germline assignment: CDR1 SGHDT and CDR2 YYEEEE. V lost 5 bases and J lost 8, with 13 bases in between. The CDR3 length is 12 residues. Written as DNA, the CDR3 is TGTGCCAGCAGTGTCTCAGTGGGCGGCTACACCTTC. Protein: CASSVSVGGYTF.

The CDR3 region is CASSFRDEQFF. The CDR3 DNA is TGTGCCAGCAGTTTCCGGGATGAGCAGTTCTTC. The chain joins TRBV12-3 or TRBV12-4 to TRBJ2-1, with D hard to call. CDR3 size: 11 residues. Trimming left V 3 bases short and J 8 bases short, with 5 bases between.

This chain links TRBV6-5 with TRBJ1-2, with a possible D match to TRBD1 (5 bases). This CDR3 is built from 13 residues. From germline, CDR1 is MNHEY and CDR2 SVGAGI. The V and J ends lost 8 bases and 7 bases respectively, with 17 bases between them. CDR3 region: CASSRGRASGYTF. The CDR3 nucleotides read TGTGCCAGCTCGCGAGGCAGGGCATCTGGCTACACCTTC.

The chain carries TRBV28 and TRBJ1-6; tentatively, D is TRBD1 (6 bases). The CDR3 spans 15 residues. V shed 5 bases and J shed 6 bases, with 14 bases lying between them. CDR1 is MDHEN and CDR2 is SYDVKM in the germline V gene. The CDR3 region is CASSTPGTSNSPLHF. CDR3 in DNA: TGTGCCAGCAGTACGCCCGGGACAAGTAATTCACCCCTCCACTTT.

The chain links TRBV28 to TRBJ2-7, with D unresolved. The CDR3 contains 12 residues. Germline-derived CDR1 and CDR2 are MDHEN and SYDVKM. V dropped 6 bases and J dropped 3 bases, with 9 bases sitting between them. CDR3 sequence: CASRNNYYEQYF. The CDR3 DNA reads as TGTGCCAGCAGGAACAACTACTACGAGCAGTACTTC.

This chain connects TRBV10-3 to TRBJ2-1; 9 bases are a match to TRBD2. The trim removed 5 bases at V and 4 bases at J, leaving 3 bases unmatched. CDR1 is ENHRY, CDR2 SYGVKD, per germline. This CDR3 has 14 amino acids. The CDR3 DNA follows: TGTGCCATCAGTTCTAGCGGGGCTTACAATGAGCAGTTCTTC. It codes for CAISSSGAYNEQFF.

The CDR3 DNA follows: TGTGCCAGCAGCCCAGGGGTCGGGCACCCCTACACTGAAGCTTTCTTT. As protein: CASSPGVGHPYTEAFF. The V gene is TRBV7-2, the J gene TRBJ1-1; perhaps TRBD1 as D (6 bases). The germline V gene encodes CDR1 SGHTA and CDR2 FQGNSA. The CDR3 has 16 residues. Trimming cost V 5 bases and J 3 bases, with 19 bases left between them.

V is TRBV19 and J is TRBJ1-2; D may be TRBD1 (6 bases). The V end lost 7 bases, the J end lost 2 bases, and 14 bases lay between the germline ends. The CDR3 totals 14 residues. CDR1 and CDR2 (germline): LNHDA, SQIVND (reference sequence). CDR3 DNA: TGTGCCAGTACCGCCTTGGACAGAAACTATGGCTACACCTTC. This translates into CASTALDRNYGYTF.

The J gene is TRBJ2-2, the V gene TRBV7-3; TRBD2 agrees at 14 bases. CDR1 is SGHTA, CDR2 FQGTGA, per germline. The CDR3 consists of 18 residues. Trimming cost V 2 bases and J 6 bases; bases outside gene matches: 8. CDR3 loop: CASSLRQPGLAGAGELFF. In DNA, the CDR3 is TGTGCCAGCAGCTTACGGCAGCCGGGACTAGCGGGGGCCGGGGAGCTGTTTTTT.

For this clone: This sample also contains other DNA sequences that code for the same CDR3. The rearrangement uses TRBV7-8 and TRBJ2-5, with a possible D match to TRBD2 (6 bases). CDR1 is SGHVS, CDR2 FQNEAQ, per germline. There are 13 residues in the CDR3. Trimming removed 0 bases at V and 5 bases at J, with 7 bases between. This CDR3 is CASSLAGLETQYF. DNA of the CDR3: TGTGCCAGCAGCTTAGCGGGACTGGAGACCCAGTACTTC.

This clone is a singleton in its sample. J is TRBJ2-5 and V is TRBV7-9; 9 bases are shared with TRBD2. The CDR3 contains 17 residues. The junction had 12 bases not matched to a gene; V was cut back by 5 bases and J by 2 bases. Per germline, CDR1 SEHNR and CDR2 FQNEAQ (reference sequence). CDR3 coding DNA: TGTGCCAGCAGCAAGATGTCGGCGACTAGCGGACAAGAGACCCAGTACTTC. Translating gives CASSKMSATSGQETQYF.

This chain links TRBV5-1 with TRBJ1-1, with D unclear. The germline V gene encodes CDR1 SGHRS and CDR2 YFSETQ. The CDR3 has 15 amino acids. V was pared by 0 bases and J by 1 base, with 10 bases between. This CDR3 reads CASSLAGSRNTEAFF. Written as DNA, the CDR3 is TGCGCCAGCAGCTTGGCGGGGAGTAGGAACACTGAAGCTTTCTTT.

This chain links TRBV9 with TRBJ2-2, with no clear D. CDR3 length: 13 residues. Per germline, CDR1 SGDLS and CDR2 YYNGEE. Trimming removed 0 bases at V and 4 bases at J, with 4 bases between. The CDR3 protein is CASSVDGTGELFF. CDR3 nucleotides: TGTGCCAGCAGCGTAGACGGCACCGGGGAGCTGTTTTTT.

The V call is TRBV30, the J call TRBJ1-6; 7 positions agree with TRBD1. Losses at the gene ends were 0 bases for V and 4 bases for J; bases not matched to a gene: 3. Per the germline V gene, CDR1 is GTSNPN and CDR2 is SVGIG (reference sequence). The CDR3 is 15 residues long. The CDR3 reads CAWSVPTGYNSPLHF. The CDR3 coding sequence is TGTGCCTGGAGTGTGCCGACAGGGTATAATTCACCCCTCCACTTT.

This chain uses TRBV24-1 with TRBJ2-2; 8 positions match TRBD2. With 10 bases clipped from V and 4 bases from J, the junction kept 1 base outside the gene matches. Germline assignment: CDR1 KGHDR and CDR2 SFDVKD. CDR3 length equals 12 residues. This chain's CDR3 is CATAGGTGELFF. The DNA for the CDR3 is TGTGCCACGGCGGGAGGCACCGGGGAGCTGTTTTTT.

This chain uses TRBV9 with TRBJ2-1, with 14 nucleotides matching TRBD2. CDR1 and CDR2 (germline): SGDLS, YYNGEE. The CDR3 covers 15 residues. V was pared by 2 bases and J by 7 bases, with 2 bases of the junction left unmatched. CDR3 in DNA: TGTGCCAGCAGCGTGGGACTAGCGGGAGAAAATGAGCAGTTCTTC. It translates to CASSVGLAGENEQFF.

The V gene is TRBV28, the J gene TRBJ2-4; 11 bases line up with TRBD1. Germline V gene sequence: CDR1 MDHEN, CDR2 SYDVKM. Germline trimming cut 1 base from V and 1 base from J; bases unmatched to any gene: 3. CDR3 length: 17 amino acids. DNA of the CDR3: TGTGCCAGCAGTTTATACGGACAGGGGGCGGCCAAAAACATTCAGTACTTC. Its translation is CASSLYGQGAAKNIQYF.

V gene TRBV3-1 (or the pseudogene TRBV3-2) combines with J gene TRBJ2-5; D unclear. CDR1 is LGHDT, CDR2 YNNKEL, per germline (reference sequence). The CDR3 sequence is 13 residues long. V lost 0 bases, J lost 2 bases, and 4 bases lay in between. CDR3 residues: CASSQDAQETQYF. DNA for the CDR3: TGTGCCAGCAGCCAAGACGCGCAAGAGACCCAGTACTTC.

V and J are TRBV29-1 and TRBJ1-2; 9 bases fit TRBD1. The CDR3 is 13 residues long. Germline values: CDR1 SQVTM, CDR2 ANQGSEA. Here the CDR3 reads CSQTGGAGGGYTF. For the CDR3, the DNA is TGCAGTCAAACAGGGGGCGCGGGGGGTGGCTACACCTTC.

The chain is built from TRBV19 and TRBJ2-1; 9 positions agree with TRBD2. Per the germline V gene, CDR1 is LNHDA and CDR2 is SQIVND (reference sequence). The CDR3 totals 14 residues. V shed 6 bases and J 9 bases; nucleotides not matched to a gene: 9. The CDR3 sequence: CASRMAGGPAEQFF. CDR3 sequence (DNA): TGTGCCAGTAGAATGGCGGGAGGGCCGGCTGAGCAGTTCTTC.

J is TRBJ1-5 and V is TRBV12-3 or TRBV12-4; D is possibly TRBD1 (6 bases). The CDR3 sequence is 13 residues long. The ends were cut back, 3 bases at V and 5 bases at J, with 8 bases in the middle. CDR3 region: CASSFGGDQPQHF. The CDR3 DNA reads TGTGCCAGCAGTTTTGGGGGCGATCAGCCCCAGCATTTT.

The chain recombines TRBV4-1 with TRBJ1-3, with a weak D call TRBD1 (5 bases). The CDR3 spans 16 residues. Trimming pared 1 base from V and 2 bases from J, leaving 12 bases between. Per germline, CDR1 MGHRA and CDR2 YSYEKL. CDR3 protein: CASSQALAGTGNTIYF. DNA for the CDR3: TGCGCCAGCAGCCAAGCGTTGGCAGGGACTGGAAACACCATATATTTT.